Presented here are 25 T cell receptor beta chains from one specimen sequenced in a study of blood T cell repertoires in COVID-19. Sequenced by immunoSEQ multiplex PCR; TCRdb stores in-frame clones only, minus some. The sample has about 69,000 clones; 89% are singletons. Sequencing was carried out using peripheral blood. The receptors here all came from a woman between 45 and 60 years old with active COVID-19.

The J gene is TRBJ1-6, the V gene TRBV19; D is unresolved. Germline CDR1 and CDR2: LNHDA and SQIVND (reference sequence). The CDR3 is 15 residues long. V shed 3 bases and J shed 5 bases, with 11 bases lying between them. CDR3 nucleotide sequence: TGTGCCAGTAGTATTGGAGGGATTGATAATTCACCCCTCCACTTT. This gives the protein CASSIGGIDNSPLHF.

J is TRBJ1-5 and V is TRBV10-3; TRBD1 is a possible D gene (5 bases). The V end lost 10 bases, the J end lost 3 bases, and 13 bases lay between the germline ends. Germline lookup yields CDR1 ENHRY and CDR2 SYGVKD. The CDR3 is 13 amino acids. The CDR3 loop is CATLSGNNQPQHF. CDR3 nucleotide sequence: TGTGCCACACTTTCAGGGAACAATCAGCCCCAGCATTTT.

The V and J genes are TRBV5-5 and TRBJ2-5; no firm D call. The CDR3 contains 11 residues. Germline loops: CDR1 SGHKS, CDR2 YYEKEE (reference sequence). V was trimmed by 3 bases and J by 4 bases, leaving 4 bases between them. This CDR3 is CASSSGETQYF. For the CDR3, the DNA is TGTGCCAGCAGCTCAGGAGAGACCCAGTACTTC. The full variable domain, with the rest looked up from reference TRBV5-5 and TRBJ2-5, is DAGVTQSPTHLIKTRGQQVTLRCSPISGHKSVSWYQQVLGQGPQFIFQYYEKEERGRGNFPDRFSARQFPNYSSELNVNALLLGDSALYLCASSSGETQYFGPGTRLLVL.

The V call is TRBV6-5, the J call TRBJ1-2; unclear D gene. CDR3 length: 13 amino acids. With 6 bases removed from V and 1 base from J, the gap between germline ends came to 9 bases. Germline V lookup: CDR1 MNHEY, CDR2 SVGAGI. CDR3 sequence: CASRAASNYGYTF. The CDR3 nucleotides read TGTGCCAGCAGGGCAGCGAGTAACTATGGCTACACCTTC.

This clone was observed a handful of times. The chain uses TRBV2 and TRBJ1-4; D call uncertain. Per the germline V gene, CDR1 is SNHLY and CDR2 is FYNNEI. V was trimmed by 6 bases and J by 0 bases, leaving 8 bases between them. The CDR3 length is 14 residues. DNA of the CDR3: TGTGCCAGCAGCGAGAGGTCAACTAATGAAAAACTGTTTTTT. Translated: CASSERSTNEKLFF.

The chain is built from TRBV4-1 and TRBJ2-6, with 7 positions matching TRBD2. The CDR3 sequence is 19 residues long. Germline trimming cut 0 bases from V and 0 bases from J; bases unmatched to any gene: 8. Germline V gene sequence: CDR1 MGHRA, CDR2 YSYEKL. The CDR3 DNA is TGCGCCAGCAGCCAAGAACCTAGCGGATTAAGCTCTGGGGCCAACGTCCTGACTTTC. Residues: CASSQEPSGLSSGANVLTF.

The chain joins TRBV19 to TRBJ2-1; 7 bases line up with TRBD2. The CDR3 has 15 residues. The germline gives CDR1 LNHDA, CDR2 SQIVND (reference sequence). The junction had 11 bases not matched to a gene; V was cut back by 5 bases and J by 7 bases. The CDR3 DNA sequence: TGTGCCAGTAGTCTATACGGCGGGAGTGTGAATGAGCAGTTCTTC. Amino acids: CASSLYGGSVNEQFF.

This rearrangement joins TRBV7-3 to TRBJ2-1, with 11 bases lining up with TRBD1. In germline, CDR1 is SGHTA, CDR2 FQGTGA. After removal of 5 bases from V and 6 bases from J, the junction contained 3 bases not matched to a gene. This CDR3 has 14 amino acids. The CDR3 spells CASSPGTGGNEQFF. Here the CDR3 DNA reads TGTGCCAGCAGCCCCGGGACAGGGGGCAATGAGCAGTTCTTC.

V is TRBV14 and J is TRBJ2-1; D ambiguous. The germline V gene encodes CDR1 SGHDN and CDR2 FVKESK. The length of the CDR3 is 13 residues. Trimming removed 1 base from V and 4 bases from J, with 5 bases in between. The CDR3 spells CASSQGVYNEQFF. CDR3 nucleotide sequence: TGTGCCAGCAGCCAAGGTGTATACAATGAGCAGTTCTTC.

The genes are TRBV2 and TRBJ2-3, with D maybe TRBD1 (6 bases). Germline values: CDR1 SNHLY, CDR2 FYNNEI. The germline V and J ends were trimmed by 5 bases and 1 base, with 10 bases remaining between them. The CDR3 is 14 amino acids. The CDR3 bases are TGTGCCAGCAGTCAACAGGGCCGCACAGATACGCAGTATTTT. Translating it yields CASSQQGRTDTQYF.

The J gene is TRBJ2-1, the V gene TRBV30; the D is unclear. Germline loops: CDR1 GTSNPN, CDR2 SVGIG (reference sequence). The CDR3 is made up of 13 amino acids. V gave up 4 bases and J gave up 9 bases, with 16 bases separating them. CDR3 coding DNA: TGTGCCTGGACTAGTGGTTTTTATAGTGAGCAGTTCTTC. Protein: CAWTSGFYSEQFF.

J is TRBJ1-6 and V is TRBV29-1, with D unclear. This CDR3 has 14 amino acids. Germline V gives CDR1 SQVTM, CDR2 ANQGSEA. V lost 7 bases and J 6 bases, leaving 16 bases between the germline ends. The CDR3 DNA sequence: TGCAGCGCCAAGATAGGCACGGGTAATTCACCCCTCCACTTT. It encodes CSAKIGTGNSPLHF.

V gene TRBV5-6 combines with J gene TRBJ1-2, with TRBD1 as a possible D gene (5 bases). The germline V and J ends were trimmed by 4 bases and 8 bases, with 18 bases remaining between them. Germline assignment: CDR1 SGHDT and CDR2 YYEEEE. The length of the CDR3 is 14 residues. CDR3 bases: TGTGCCAGCAGCGAGGATGGGGGGTGGCGCGGCTACACCTTC. As protein: CASSEDGGWRGYTF.

This chain links TRBV2 with TRBJ1-1; possibly TRBD1 for D (6 bases). V lost 2 bases and J 5 bases, leaving 21 bases between the germline ends. The CDR3 runs to 17 residues. CDR1 is SNHLY, CDR2 FYNNEI, per germline. The CDR3 DNA is TGTGCCAGCAGTGAACCCCCAGGGGCCCCGAGTGGGACTGAAGCTTTCTTT. This translates into CASSEPPGAPSGTEAFF.

The V and J genes are TRBV2 and TRBJ1-4; TRBD1 aligns across 7 bases. CDR3 length: 13 amino acids. V dropped 6 bases and J dropped 4; count of bases not matched to a gene: 2. CDR1 and CDR2 (germline): SNHLY, FYNNEI. The CDR3 protein is CASRGTDNEKLFF. The CDR3 nucleotides read TGTGCCAGCAGAGGGACAGATAATGAAAAACTGTTTTTT.

This chain links TRBV4-2 with TRBJ2-2, with 11 positions matching TRBD2. There are 17 residues in the CDR3. CDR1 and CDR2 (germline): LGHNA, YNFKEQ. The junction had 2 bases not matched to a gene; V was cut back by 1 base and J by 1 base. CDR3: CASSQVGTSGNTGELFF. DNA for the CDR3: TGTGCCAGCAGCCAAGTAGGGACTAGCGGGAACACCGGGGAGCTGTTTTTT.

The gene calls are TRBV2 and TRBJ1-6; 9 nucleotides align to TRBD1. This CDR3 spans 15 amino acids. The J segment lost 10 bases and the V segment lost 5 bases, leaving 9 bases of the junction unmatched. Germline assignment: CDR1 SNHLY and CDR2 FYNNEI. This CDR3 is CASSPGQGERSPLHF. The CDR3 coding sequence is TGTGCCAGCAGTCCGGGACAGGGAGAACGCTCACCCCTCCACTTT.

V usage is TRBV27 and J usage is TRBJ2-7; 11 bases map to TRBD2. The CDR3 extends over 15 amino acids. The germline gives CDR1 MNHEY, CDR2 SMNVEV (reference sequence). The J segment lost 2 bases and the V segment lost 6 bases, leaving 6 bases of the junction unmatched. In DNA, the CDR3 is TGTGCCAGCAGACTAGCGGGAGATCGTACCTACGAGCAGTACTTC. It is translated as CASRLAGDRTYEQYF.

The chain employs TRBV19 and TRBJ2-1; the D gene is possibly TRBD2 (5 bases). Germline V CDR1 and CDR2: LNHDA, SQIVND (reference sequence). V dropped 3 bases and J dropped 0 bases, with 12 bases sitting between them. The CDR3 covers 16 residues. In DNA form, the CDR3 reads TGTGCCAGTAGTATCGGGAACCCAAGCTCCTACAATGAGCAGTTCTTC. Its protein product is CASSIGNPSSYNEQFF.

The CDR3 loop reads CASSDAPRETQYF. The CDR3 region has the DNA TGTGCCAGCAGTGATGCCCCGCGAGAGACCCAGTACTTC. This rearrangement joins TRBV6-4 to TRBJ2-5; D gene ambiguous. This CDR3 contains 13 residues. Per the germline V gene, CDR1 is MRHNA and CDR2 is SNTAGT. Trimming stripped 3 bases from V and 4 bases from J, with 9 bases between.

The V and J genes are TRBV5-1 and TRBJ2-7, with 9 positions matching TRBD2. The CDR3 loop spans 14 amino acids. The V gene end was trimmed by 0 bases and the J gene end by 5 bases; junction bases not matched to a gene: 3. Germline V gene lookup returns CDR1 SGHRS and CDR2 YFSETQ. The CDR3 bases are TGCGCCAGCAGCTTGGGGCGGGAGGGCAACGAGCAGTACTTC. Protein: CASSLGREGNEQYF. The full variable domain, with the rest looked up from reference TRBV5-1 and TRBJ2-7, is KAGVTQTPRYLIKTRGQQVTLSCSPISGHRSVSWYQQTPGQGLQFLFEYFSETQRNKGNFPGRFSGRQFSNSRSEMNVSTLELGDSALYLCASSLGREGNEQYFGPGTRLTVT.

The rearrangement uses TRBV19 and TRBJ2-7; D is possibly TRBD1 (5 bases). Trimming removed 5 bases from V and 7 bases from J, with 18 bases in between. CDR3 length: 14 amino acids. Germline V gene sequence: CDR1 LNHDA, CDR2 SQIVND (reference sequence). The CDR3 reads CASSPPTRASEQYF. CDR3 nucleotides: TGTGCCAGTAGTCCCCCTACCAGGGCGTCTGAGCAGTACTTC.

The chain links TRBV7-9 to TRBJ2-1; 9 bases agree with TRBD2. The CDR3 sequence is 18 residues long. With 5 bases clipped from V and 0 bases from J, the junction kept 11 bases outside the gene matches. In germline, CDR1 is SEHNR, CDR2 FQNEAQ (reference sequence). CDR3 DNA: TGTGCCAGCAGCCCAAACCAGCGGGAGGTGAGCTCCTACAATGAGCAGTTCTTC. Its protein is CASSPNQREVSSYNEQFF.

The V and J genes are TRBV5-4 and TRBJ2-3; TRBD2 might be the D (6 bases). Germline CDR1 is SGHNT and CDR2 is YYREEE (reference sequence). This CDR3 comprises 14 residues. Trimming left V 4 bases short and J 4 bases short, with 13 bases between. Written as DNA, the CDR3 is TGTGCCAGCAGCCCCCGGAGGGGAGCAGATACGCAGTATTTT. It encodes CASSPRRGADTQYF.

V is TRBV10-2 and J is TRBJ1-4, with D tentatively TRBD1 (5 bases). Germline CDR1 and CDR2: WSHSY and SAAADI. The CDR3 consists of 15 residues. V was clipped by 0 bases and J by 8 bases, with 13 bases between them. This CDR3 reads CASSESAGWGEKLFF. CDR3 nucleotide sequence: TGCGCCAGCAGTGAGTCAGCGGGTTGGGGCGAAAAACTGTTTTTT.